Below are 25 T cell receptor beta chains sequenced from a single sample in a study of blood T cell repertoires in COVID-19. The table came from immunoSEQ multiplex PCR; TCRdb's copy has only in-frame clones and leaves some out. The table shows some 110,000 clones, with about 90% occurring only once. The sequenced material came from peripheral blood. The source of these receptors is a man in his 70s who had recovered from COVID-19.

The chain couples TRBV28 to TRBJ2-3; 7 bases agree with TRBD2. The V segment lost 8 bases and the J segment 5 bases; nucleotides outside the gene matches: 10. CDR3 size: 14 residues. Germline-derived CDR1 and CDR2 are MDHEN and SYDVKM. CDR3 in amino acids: CASYTPGGEDTQYF. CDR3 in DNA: TGTGCCAGCTATACCCCTGGGGGGGAAGATACGCAGTATTTT.

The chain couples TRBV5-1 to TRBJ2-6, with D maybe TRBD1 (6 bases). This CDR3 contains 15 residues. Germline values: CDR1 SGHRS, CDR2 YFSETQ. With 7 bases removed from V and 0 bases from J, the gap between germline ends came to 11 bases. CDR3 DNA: TGCGCCAGCTGGACAGATCCCTCTGGGGCCAACGTCCTGACTTTC. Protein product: CASWTDPSGANVLTF.

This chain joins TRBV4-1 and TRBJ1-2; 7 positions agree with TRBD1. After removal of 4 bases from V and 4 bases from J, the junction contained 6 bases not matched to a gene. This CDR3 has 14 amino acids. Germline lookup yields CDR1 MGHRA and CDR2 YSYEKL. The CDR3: CASSRLGTAYGYTF. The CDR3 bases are TGCGCCAGCAGCCGACTCGGGACAGCCTATGGCTACACCTTC.

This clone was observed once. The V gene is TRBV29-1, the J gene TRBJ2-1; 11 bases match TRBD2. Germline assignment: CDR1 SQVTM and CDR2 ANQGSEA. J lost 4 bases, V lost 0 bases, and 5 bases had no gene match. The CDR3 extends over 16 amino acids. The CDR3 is CSVEELLAGAYNEQFF. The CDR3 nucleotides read TGCAGCGTTGAAGAGTTACTAGCGGGAGCTTACAATGAGCAGTTCTTC.

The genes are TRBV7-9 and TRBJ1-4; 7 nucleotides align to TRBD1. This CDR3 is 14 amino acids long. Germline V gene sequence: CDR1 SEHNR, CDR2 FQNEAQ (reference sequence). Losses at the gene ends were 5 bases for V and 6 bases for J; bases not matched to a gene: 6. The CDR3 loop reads CASSPGGRDEKLFF. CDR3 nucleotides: TGTGCCAGCAGCCCAGGGGGGAGAGATGAAAAACTGTTTTTT.

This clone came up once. The CDR3 region has the DNA TGCGCCAGCAGCTTGGATGGACTAGCGGGAGAGACCCAGTACTTC. Encoded protein: CASSLDGLAGETQYF. V gene TRBV5-1 combines with J gene TRBJ2-5; 11 nucleotides agree with TRBD2. CDR3 length equals 15 residues. Germline V CDR1 and CDR2: SGHRS, YFSETQ. The J segment lost 4 bases and the V segment lost 0 bases, leaving 2 bases of the junction unmatched.

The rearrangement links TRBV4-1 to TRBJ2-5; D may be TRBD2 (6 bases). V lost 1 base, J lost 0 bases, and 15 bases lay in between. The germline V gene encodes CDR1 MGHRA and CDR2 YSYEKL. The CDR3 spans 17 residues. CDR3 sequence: CASSQGLIAAHQETQYF. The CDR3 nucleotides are TGCGCCAGCAGCCAAGGATTGATAGCGGCCCACCAAGAGACCCAGTACTTC.

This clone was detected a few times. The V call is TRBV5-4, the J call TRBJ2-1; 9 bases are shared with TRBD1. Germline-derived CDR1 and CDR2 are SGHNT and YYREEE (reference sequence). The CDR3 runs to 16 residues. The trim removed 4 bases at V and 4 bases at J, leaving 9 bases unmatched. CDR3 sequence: CASSPTGTGSYNEQFF. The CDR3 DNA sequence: TGTGCCAGCAGCCCAACCGGGACAGGGTCATACAATGAGCAGTTCTTC. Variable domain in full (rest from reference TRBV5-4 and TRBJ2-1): ETGVTQSPTHLIKTRGQQVTLRCSSQSGHNTVSWYQQALGQGPQFIFQYYREEENGRGNFPPRFSGLQFPNYSSELNVNALELDDSALYLCASSPTGTGSYNEQFFGPGTRLTVL.

CDR3 nucleotides: TGTGCCACCAGCACCCGCCCGACAGGGGGCACTGAAGCTTTCTTT. Translation: CATSTRPTGGTEAFF. The rearrangement links TRBV15 to TRBJ1-1, with TRBD1 identical over 9 bases. This CDR3 contains 15 residues. Losses at the gene ends were 4 bases for V and 4 bases for J; bases not matched to a gene: 7. CDR1 is LNHNV, CDR2 YYDKDF, per germline (reference sequence).

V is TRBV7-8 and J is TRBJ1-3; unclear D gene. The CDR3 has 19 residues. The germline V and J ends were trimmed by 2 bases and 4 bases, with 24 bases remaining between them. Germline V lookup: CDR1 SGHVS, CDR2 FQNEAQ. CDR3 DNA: TGTGCCAGCAGCTTATGGCGAAACCCCCGCGGTTTGGAGGGAAACACCATATATTTT. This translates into CASSLWRNPRGLEGNTIYF. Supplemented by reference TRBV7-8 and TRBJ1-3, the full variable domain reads GAGVSQSPRYKVAKRGQDVALRCDPISGHVSLFWYQQALGQGPEFLTYFQNEAQLDKSGLPSDRFFAERPEGSVSTLKIQRTQQEDSAVYLCASSLWRNPRGLEGNTIYFGEGSWLTVV.

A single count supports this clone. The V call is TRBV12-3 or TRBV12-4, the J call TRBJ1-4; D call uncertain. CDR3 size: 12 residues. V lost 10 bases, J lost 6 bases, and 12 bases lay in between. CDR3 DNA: TGTGCCATCCAGAAAACGTATGAAAAACTGTTTTTT. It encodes CAIQKTYEKLFF.

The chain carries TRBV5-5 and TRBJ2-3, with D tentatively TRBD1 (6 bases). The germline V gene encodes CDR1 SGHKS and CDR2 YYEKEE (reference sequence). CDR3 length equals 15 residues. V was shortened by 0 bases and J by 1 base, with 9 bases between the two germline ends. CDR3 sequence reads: CASSLGTARTDTQYF. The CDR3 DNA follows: TGTGCCAGCAGCTTGGGGACAGCCCGCACAGATACGCAGTATTTT.

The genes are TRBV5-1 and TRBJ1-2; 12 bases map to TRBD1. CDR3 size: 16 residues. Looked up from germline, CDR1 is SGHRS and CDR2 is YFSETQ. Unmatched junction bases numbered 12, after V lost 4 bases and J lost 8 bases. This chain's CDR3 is CASSIPGTGGMGGYTF. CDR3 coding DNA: TGCGCCAGCAGCATCCCCGGGACAGGGGGCATGGGAGGCTACACCTTC.

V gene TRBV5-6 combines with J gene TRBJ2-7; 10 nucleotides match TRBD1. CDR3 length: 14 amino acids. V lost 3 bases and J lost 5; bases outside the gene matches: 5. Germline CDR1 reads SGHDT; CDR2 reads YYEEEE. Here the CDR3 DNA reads TGTGCCAGCAGCTGGGGACAGGGGAGCGACGAGCAGTACTTC. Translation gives CASSWGQGSDEQYF.

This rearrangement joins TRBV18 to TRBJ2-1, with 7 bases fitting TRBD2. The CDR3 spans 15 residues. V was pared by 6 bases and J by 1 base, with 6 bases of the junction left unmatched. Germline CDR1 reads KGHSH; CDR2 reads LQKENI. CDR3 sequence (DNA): TGTGCCAGCTCCCGGGGGGAAGGGTCCTACAATGAGCAGTTCTTC. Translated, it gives CASSRGEGSYNEQFF.

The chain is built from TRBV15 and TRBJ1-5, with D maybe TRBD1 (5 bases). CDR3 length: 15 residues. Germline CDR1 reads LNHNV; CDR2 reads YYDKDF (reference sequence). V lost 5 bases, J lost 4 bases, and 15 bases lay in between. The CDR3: CATSRGGEGNQPQHF. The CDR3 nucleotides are TGTGCCACCAGCCGGGGAGGGGAAGGGAATCAGCCCCAGCATTTT.

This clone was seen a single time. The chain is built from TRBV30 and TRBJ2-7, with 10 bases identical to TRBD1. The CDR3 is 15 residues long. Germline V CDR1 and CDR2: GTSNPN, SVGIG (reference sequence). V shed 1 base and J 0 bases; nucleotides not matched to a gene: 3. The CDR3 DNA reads TGTGCCTGGAGTGGAGGGACAGGGGACTCCTACGAGCAGTACTTC. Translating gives CAWSGGTGDSYEQYF. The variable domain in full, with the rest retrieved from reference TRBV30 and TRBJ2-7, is SQTIHQWPATLVQPVGSPLSLECTVEGTSNPNLYWYRQAAGRGLQLLFYSVGIGQISSEVPQNLSASRPQDRQFILSSKKLLLSDSGFYLCAWSGGTGDSYEQYFGPGTRLTVT.

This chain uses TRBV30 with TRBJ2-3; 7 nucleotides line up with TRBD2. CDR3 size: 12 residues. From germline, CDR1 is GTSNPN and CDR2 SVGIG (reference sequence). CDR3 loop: CAGGENTDTQYF. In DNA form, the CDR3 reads TGTGCGGGAGGGGAGAACACAGATACGCAGTATTTT.

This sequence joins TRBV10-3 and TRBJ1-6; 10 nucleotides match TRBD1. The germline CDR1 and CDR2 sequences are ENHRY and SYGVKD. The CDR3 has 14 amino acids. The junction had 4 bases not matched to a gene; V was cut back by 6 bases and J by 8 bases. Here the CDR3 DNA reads TGTGCCATCAGGACTGGGACAGGGGATTCACCCCTCCACTTT. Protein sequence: CAIRTGTGDSPLHF.

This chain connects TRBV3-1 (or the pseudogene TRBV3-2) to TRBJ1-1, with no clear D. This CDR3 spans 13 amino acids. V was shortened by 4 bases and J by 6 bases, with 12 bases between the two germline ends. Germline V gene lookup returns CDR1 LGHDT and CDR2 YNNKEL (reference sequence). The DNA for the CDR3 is TGTGCCAGCAGCCCCTACTCAAACCCTGAAGCTTTCTTT. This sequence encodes CASSPYSNPEAFF.

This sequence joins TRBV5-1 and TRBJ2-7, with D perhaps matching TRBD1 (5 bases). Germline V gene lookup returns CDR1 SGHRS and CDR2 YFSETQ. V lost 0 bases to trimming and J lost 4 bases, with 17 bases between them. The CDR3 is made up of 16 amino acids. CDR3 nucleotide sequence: TGCGCCAGCAGCTTGGCCCTCCAGGGATCTAAATACGAGCAGTACTTC. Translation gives CASSLALQGSKYEQYF. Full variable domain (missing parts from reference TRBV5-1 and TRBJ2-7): KAGVTQTPRYLIKTRGQQVTLSCSPISGHRSVSWYQQTPGQGLQFLFEYFSETQRNKGNFPGRFSGRQFSNSRSEMNVSTLELGDSALYLCASSLALQGSKYEQYFGPGTRLTVT.

The CDR3 sequence: CASSLYRGQGNTIYF. CDR3 DNA sequence: TGTGCCAGCAGTTTATACAGGGGGCAGGGAAACACCATATATTTT. V is TRBV27 and J is TRBJ1-3, with TRBD1 identical over 9 bases. This CDR3 comprises 15 residues. V was pared by 1 base and J by 4 bases, with 2 bases of the junction left unmatched. Germline assignment: CDR1 MNHEY and CDR2 SMNVEV (reference sequence).

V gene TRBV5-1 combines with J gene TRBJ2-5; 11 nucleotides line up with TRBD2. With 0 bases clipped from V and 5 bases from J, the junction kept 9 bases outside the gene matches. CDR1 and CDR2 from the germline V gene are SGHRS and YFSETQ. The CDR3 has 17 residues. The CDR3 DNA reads TGCGCCAGCAGCTTGGGTAGCGGGGGGGCAAATCTGGAGACCCAGTACTTC. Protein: CASSLGSGGANLETQYF.

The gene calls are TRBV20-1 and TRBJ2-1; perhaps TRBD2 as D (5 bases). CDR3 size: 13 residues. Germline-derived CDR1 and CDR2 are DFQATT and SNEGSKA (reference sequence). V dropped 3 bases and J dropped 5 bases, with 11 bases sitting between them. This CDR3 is CSASADFNNEQFF. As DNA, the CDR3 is TGCAGTGCTAGTGCGGACTTCAACAATGAGCAGTTCTTC.

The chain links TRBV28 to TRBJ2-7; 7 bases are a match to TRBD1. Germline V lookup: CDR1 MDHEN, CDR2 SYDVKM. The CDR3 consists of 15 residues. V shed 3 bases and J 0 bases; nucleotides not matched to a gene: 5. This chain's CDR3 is CASSFGQASSYEQYF. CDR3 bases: TGTGCCAGCAGTTTCGGACAGGCCAGCTCCTACGAGCAGTACTTC.